Listed here are 24 T cell receptor beta chains from one sample, sequenced in a study of glioma-infiltrating T cells after dendritic cell vaccination. Profiling relied on immunoSEQ multiplex PCR, and the TCRdb table lists in-frame clones only, not all of them. The table lists 85,000 or so clones, around 85% of them singletons, with approximately 8% in the top ten. As for time point: after dendritic cell vaccination, including at tumor progression/relapse. The sequences come from blood, collected after dendritic cell vaccination. Source of these receptors: a human donor with glioblastoma.

V and J are TRBV11-2 and TRBJ2-2; the match to TRBD1 covers 8 bases. The CDR3 runs to 14 residues. The ends lost 4 bases at V and 6 bases at J; junction bases unmatched: 4. In germline, CDR1 is SGHAT, CDR2 FQNNGV. The CDR3 region is CASSYTGGPGELFF. The DNA for the CDR3 is TGTGCCAGCAGCTATACAGGGGGTCCCGGGGAGCTGTTTTTT.

The rearrangement uses TRBV4-1 and TRBJ1-2; D may be TRBD1 (6 bases). V dropped 6 bases and J dropped 2 bases, with 16 bases sitting between them. This CDR3 is 15 amino acids long. Germline-derived CDR1 and CDR2 are MGHRA and YSYEKL. CDR3 DNA sequence: TGCGCCAGCAGAGAGCTGGGGGGGCCCAACTATGGCTACACCTTC. It translates to CASRELGGPNYGYTF.

The chain is built from TRBV7-6 and TRBJ1-6, with 7 bases lining up with TRBD1. V lost 6 bases and J lost 10; bases outside the gene matches: 12. The CDR3 length is 15 residues. The germline V gene encodes CDR1 SGHVS and CDR2 FNYEAQ. The CDR3 sequence is CASSDQRTGPSPLHF. The DNA of the CDR3 is TGTGCCAGCAGTGACCAGAGGACAGGCCCCTCACCCCTCCACTTT.

This clone has only a few counts. The CDR3 bases are TGCGCCAGCAGCTTTTTTTTAACAGGGAACAATCAGCCCCAGCATTTT. Protein: CASSFFLTGNNQPQHF. The rearrangement joins TRBV4-1 to TRBJ1-5; possible D gene TRBD1, 6 bases. V was cut by 5 bases and J by 3 bases, with 17 bases left in between. CDR1 is MGHRA and CDR2 is YSYEKL in the germline V gene. CDR3 size: 16 residues.

This chain joins TRBV5-3 and TRBJ2-1; TRBD1 aligns across 8 bases. TRBV5-3 has ORF status, its function being uncertain. The CDR3 totals 19 residues. V was pared by 0 bases and J by 4 bases, with 15 bases of the junction left unmatched. The CDR3 here is CARSLGFGTGTGGYNEQFF. DNA of the CDR3: TGTGCCAGAAGCTTGGGGTTCGGGACAGGAACTGGGGGGTACAATGAGCAGTTCTTC.

This CDR3 is CAICGGEGTDTQYF. The CDR3 nucleotides are TGTGCCATCTGTGGGGGGGAGGGCACAGATACGCAGTATTTT. This chain links TRBV10-3 with TRBJ2-3, with 7 bases that match TRBD2. The V gene's germline CDR1 is ENHRY and CDR2 SYGVKD. The CDR3 loop spans 14 amino acids. Trimming removed 8 bases from V and 1 base from J; junction bases left unmatched: 6.

This clone was recorded a few times. The V gene is TRBV9, the J gene TRBJ2-3; 7 nucleotides line up with TRBD2. The V and J ends lost 0 bases and 2 bases, in that order; junction bases with no gene match: 12. CDR3 size: 18 residues. Per the germline V gene, CDR1 is SGDLS and CDR2 is YYNGEE. CDR3 protein: CASSVATSGGLVTDTQYF. In DNA form, the CDR3 reads TGTGCCAGCAGCGTAGCTACGTCGGGAGGACTCGTCACAGATACGCAGTATTTT. Based on the CDR3 plus reference TRBV9 and TRBJ2-3, the full variable domain is DSGVTQTPKHLITATGQRVTLRCSPRSGDLSVYWYQQSLDQGLQFLIQYYNGEERAKGNILERFSAQQFPDLHSELNLSSLELGDSALYFCASSVATSGGLVTDTQYFGPGTRLTVL.

This chain connects TRBV30 to TRBJ1-1; no clear D. Trimming pared 0 bases from V and 1 base from J, leaving 6 bases between. The germline gives CDR1 GTSNPN, CDR2 SVGIG (reference sequence). The CDR3 sequence is 13 residues long. CDR3 in DNA: TGTGCCTGGAGTGTCGGAGCGAACACTGAAGCTTTCTTT. Its protein is CAWSVGANTEAFF. Using reference TRBV30 and TRBJ1-1 for the parts outside the CDR3, the full variable domain is SQTIHQWPATLVQPVGSPLSLECTVEGTSNPNLYWYRQAAGRGLQLLFYSVGIGQISSEVPQNLSASRPQDRQFILSSKKLLLSDSGFYLCAWSVGANTEAFFGQGTRLTVV.

Comments on this clone: Other DNA sequences in the same sample also yield this CDR3. V gene TRBV29-1 combines with J gene TRBJ2-3, with D perhaps TRBD1 (6 bases). Deletions cut 4 bases from V and 1 base from J, with 6 bases between. Germline values: CDR1 SQVTM, CDR2 ANQGSEA. The CDR3 has 12 amino acids. The CDR3 bases are TGCAGCGTTGGACAGGGCACAGATACGCAGTATTTT. This translates into CSVGQGTDTQYF.

The rearrangement uses TRBV30 and TRBJ2-5, with a weak D call TRBD2 (7 bases). Germline CDR1 reads GTSNPN; CDR2 reads SVGIG (reference sequence). The CDR3 is made up of 14 amino acids. V lost 6 bases and J 4 bases, leaving 18 bases between the germline ends. The CDR3 DNA sequence: TGTGCCTGCATAATGGGGGCGGGAGTAGAGACCCAGTACTTC. Amino acid sequence: CACIMGAGVETQYF. The whole variable domain, remainder taken from reference TRBV30 and TRBJ2-5, is SQTIHQWPATLVQPVGSPLSLECTVEGTSNPNLYWYRQAAGRGLQLLFYSVGIGQISSEVPQNLSASRPQDRQFILSSKKLLLSDSGFYLCACIMGAGVETQYFGPGTRLLVL.

This chain links TRBV6-5 with TRBJ1-1, with 7 positions matching TRBD1. CDR3 length: 15 residues. J was trimmed by 1 base and V by 2 bases; bases with no gene match: 4. Germline CDR1 reads MNHEY; CDR2 reads SVGAGI. CDR3 sequence reads: CASSYARQGNTEAFF. CDR3 DNA: TGTGCCAGCAGTTACGCTCGACAGGGGAACACTGAAGCTTTCTTT.

The DNA for the CDR3 is TGTGCCAGCAGTTTACTCCCCAAAACTAGCGGGGGAGCAAACACCCCCACAGATACGCAGTATTTT. This codes for CASSLLPKTSGGANTPTDTQYF. This sequence joins TRBV27 and TRBJ2-3, with TRBD2 matching over 11 bases. J was trimmed by 2 bases and V by 2 bases; bases with no gene match: 21. CDR1 MNHEY and CDR2 SMNVEV come from the germline V gene (reference sequence). The CDR3 runs 22 residues.

The chain couples TRBV9 to TRBJ2-3, with TRBD2 identical over 14 bases. The CDR3 is 16 amino acids. Germline V gene sequence: CDR1 SGDLS, CDR2 YYNGEE. After removal of 3 bases from V and 4 bases from J, the junction contained 4 bases not matched to a gene. CDR3 protein: CASSGTSGRLSDTQYF. The DNA of the CDR3 is TGTGCCAGCAGCGGGACTAGCGGGAGGCTATCAGATACGCAGTATTTT.

This sequence joins TRBV27 and TRBJ1-6; D is undetermined. Trimming removed 2 bases from V and 7 bases from J, with 12 bases in between. CDR3 length equals 15 residues. Germline V gene lookup returns CDR1 MNHEY and CDR2 SMNVEV (reference sequence). The CDR3 region is CASSLQLAGNSPLHF. The CDR3 nucleotides are TGTGCCAGCAGTTTACAACTGGCGGGGAATTCACCCCTCCACTTT.

V usage is TRBV29-1 and J usage is TRBJ1-2; 10 positions match TRBD1. Germline CDR1 and CDR2: SQVTM and ANQGSEA. The CDR3 is made up of 15 amino acids. With V trimmed by 3 bases and J by 7 bases, 11 bases remained unmatched. In DNA, the CDR3 is TGCAGCGTTGAGCCACACAGACAGGGGGCGGGTGGCTACACCTTC. Translating gives CSVEPHRQGAGGYTF.

A single count supports this clone. This chain joins TRBV5-1 and TRBJ2-5; D is perhaps TRBD2 (5 bases). The V and J ends lost 3 bases and 2 bases respectively, with 8 bases between them. CDR1 is SGHRS, CDR2 YFSETQ, per germline. This CDR3 comprises 13 residues. CDR3 in DNA: TGCGCCAGCAGCTCCCGGGATCAAGAGACCCAGTACTTC. This encodes CASSSRDQETQYF.

About this clone: Other DNA sequences in this specimen translate into the identical CDR3. This chain joins TRBV30 and TRBJ1-4; 9 bases match TRBD1. This CDR3 comprises 18 residues. Germline V gene lookup returns CDR1 GTSNPN and CDR2 SVGIG (reference sequence). After removal of 1 base from V and 5 bases from J, the junction contained 14 bases not matched to a gene. The CDR3 sequence is CAWSGGSFTGTGNEKLFF. The CDR3 nucleotides are TGTGCCTGGAGTGGAGGATCCTTTACCGGGACAGGGAATGAAAAACTGTTTTTT.

The genes are TRBV7-9 and TRBJ2-1; 7 bases line up with TRBD1. The CDR3 has 16 residues. Germline CDR1 reads SEHNR; CDR2 reads FQNEAQ (reference sequence). With V trimmed by 5 bases and J by 5 bases, 12 bases remained unmatched. The CDR3 sequence: CASSPQRQGTNNEQFF. CDR3 coding DNA: TGTGCCAGCAGCCCTCAACGACAGGGAACAAACAATGAGCAGTTCTTC.

The chain recombines TRBV27 with TRBJ2-4; 9 bases align to TRBD1. Germline lookup yields CDR1 MNHEY and CDR2 SMNVEV (reference sequence). This CDR3 has 15 residues. The V and J ends lost 2 bases and 6 bases, in that order; junction bases with no gene match: 5. CDR3 DNA: TGTGCCAGCAGTTTACTACAGGGGGCGGGAAACATTCAGTACTTC. Protein: CASSLLQGAGNIQYF.

This chain links TRBV28 with TRBJ2-1; tentative D call: TRBD2 (7 bases). Germline-derived CDR1 and CDR2 are MDHEN and SYDVKM. Trimming took off 4 bases at V and 7 bases at J, with 17 bases between the two ends. CDR3 length: 15 amino acids. CDR3 coding DNA: TGTGCCAGCAGTTCCGGGACTAAAGACAGGAATGAGCAGTTCTTC. Its protein is CASSSGTKDRNEQFF.

This chain joins TRBV5-6 and TRBJ1-1, with a possible D match to TRBD1 (5 bases). The CDR3 has 11 residues. Germline V gene lookup returns CDR1 SGHDT and CDR2 YYEEEE. The V and J ends lost 3 bases and 10 bases respectively, with 10 bases between them. CDR3 residues: CASSWGELAFF. The DNA for the CDR3 is TGTGCCAGCAGCTGGGGGGAGTTAGCTTTCTTT.

The rearrangement uses TRBV7-2 and TRBJ2-1; unclear D gene. CDR1 is SGHTA, CDR2 FQGNSA, per germline. V was shortened by 4 bases and J by 1 base, with 5 bases between the two germline ends. The CDR3 length is 13 residues. The CDR3 sequence: CASSSSSYNEQFF. CDR3 nucleotides: TGTGCCAGCAGCTCCTCGTCCTACAATGAGCAGTTCTTC.

The gene calls are TRBV5-4 and TRBJ1-2; 8 bases align to TRBD1. The V and J ends lost 4 bases and 4 bases, in that order; junction bases with no gene match: 3. CDR1 SGHNT and CDR2 YYREEE come from the germline V gene (reference sequence). The CDR3 has 13 residues. The CDR3 here is CASSRTGTYGYTF. DNA of the CDR3: TGTGCCAGCAGCCGGACAGGGACCTATGGCTACACCTTC.

The V gene is TRBV7-7, the J gene TRBJ2-7, with 11 bases fitting TRBD2. Germline V gene data show CDR1 as SSHAT and CDR2 as FNYEAQ (reference sequence). The ends lost 5 bases at V and 4 bases at J; junction bases unmatched: 4. The CDR3 contains 14 residues. CDR3 nucleotides: TGTGCCAGCAGCGTTGGACTAGCGGGTTACGAGCAGTACTTC. The encoded protein is CASSVGLAGYEQYF.